Listed below are T cell receptor beta chains from one sample, sequenced in a study of blood T cell repertoires in COVID-19. Sequencing was performed with immunoSEQ multiplex PCR; in TCRdb, only in-frame clones are kept and a portion is missing. The sample yields fewer than 70,000 clones, around 79% seen once. What was sequenced was peripheral blood. Receptors were obtained from a human donor in a cohort sampled during active COVID-19. Both conserved end residues are part of each CDR3. The D gene is left open where the match is weak. Clone size, where shown, is once, few, many, or a class for clones that have expanded.

d_gene	abundance	j_gene	v_gene	CDR3nt	CDR3aa
TRBD1	NA	TRBJ1-4	TRBV18	TGTGCCAGCAAACCAACGACAGGGTTGAGTGAAAAACTGTTTTTT	CASKPTTGLSEKLFF
TRBD1	once	TRBJ1-2	TRBV7-3	TGTGCCAGCAGCTTAACGGGCAGGGGGCCAGACCTCTATGGCTACACCTTC	CASSLTGRGPDLYGYTF
NA	NA	TRBJ1-5	TRBV3-1/TRBV3-2	TGTGCCAGCAGCCAAGTCAGGGCGAACAGACCTGGCAATCAGCCCCAGCATTTT	CASSQVRANRPGNQPQHF
NA	NA	TRBJ1-2	TRBV29-1	TGCAGCGGGTCGGGGGGCGAAAGTAACTATGGCTACACCTTC	CSGSGGESNYGYTF
NA	NA	TRBJ1-2	TRBV9	TGTGCCAGCAGCTCCGGGGATAACTATGGCTACACCTTC	CASSSGDNYGYTF
NA	NA	TRBJ2-7	TRBV6-6	TGTGCCAGCAGCTCCGTTCCCTACGAGCAGTACTTC	CASSSVPYEQYF
NA	NA	TRBJ1-2	TRBV7-2	TGTGCCAGCAGCTTAGTGGTAGGGGACTATGGCTACACCTTC	CASSLVVGDYGYTF
NA	NA	TRBJ2-7	TRBV18	TGTGCCAGCTCACCACCCCAGGGGTACTCCTACGAGCAGTACTTC	CASSPPQGYSYEQYF
TRBD1	NA	TRBJ2-1	TRBV10-3	TGTGCCATCAGTGGAGGACAGGGGGGGCCCAATGAGCAGTTCTTC	CAISGGQGGPNEQFF
TRBD1	few	TRBJ2-7	TRBV5-6	TGTGCCAGCAGCTTCCCGGACAGGGGCTACGAGCAGTACTTC	CASSFPDRGYEQYF
NA	NA	TRBJ2-7	TRBV4-3	TGCGCCAGCAACCGGCCCTACAGGAGCCCCCGACCTGGCGAGCAGTACTTC	CASNRPYRSPRPGEQYF
NA	NA	TRBJ1-1	TRBV7-2	TGTGCCAGCAGCTTTTTCGGGAGGGACACTGAAGCTTTCTTT	CASSFFGRDTEAFF
TRBD1	NA	TRBJ2-7	TRBV30	TGTGCCTGGAGTAGGGGCGAGACAGGGGCCGGGTCCTTC	CAWSRGETGAGSF
NA	NA	TRBJ1-1	TRBV7-3	TGTGCCAGCAGCTTAGGGGGGTTGAACACTGAAGCTTTCTTT	CASSLGGLNTEAFF
TRBD2	NA	TRBJ2-7	TRBV4-1	TGCGCCAGCAGCCAAGACTCGCCTAGCGGGAGTTTTGACGAGCAGTACTTC	CASSQDSPSGSFDEQYF
TRBD1	NA	TRBJ2-7	TRBV19	TGTGCCAGTAAGGACAGGGATTACGAGCAGTACTTC	CASKDRDYEQYF
TRBD2	NA	TRBJ2-2	TRBV7-9	TGTGCCAGCTCTCCGGCGGGGGGCACCGGGGAGCTGTTTTTT	CASSPAGGTGELFF
NA	NA	TRBJ1-5	TRBV5-4	TGTGCCAGCAGCTTGGGAGGGAGGAATCAGCCCCAGCATTTT	CASSLGGRNQPQHF
NA	NA	TRBJ1-1	TRBV6-6	TGTGCCAGCAGTTACGAGGGGGACGCCAACACTGAAGCTTTCTTT	CASSYEGDANTEAFF
NA	NA	TRBJ2-7	TRBV6-5	TGTGCCAGCAGTTACTCGCTGCGGGGGACAAACGAGCAGTACTTC	CASSYSLRGTNEQYF
NA	few	TRBJ2-7	TRBV7-9	TGTGCCAGCAGCTTATCGCAAGGGGCCTACGAGCAGTACTTC	CASSLSQGAYEQYF
TRBD1	NA	TRBJ1-1	TRBV9	TGTGCCAGCAGCGCAGGGGACAGTTTGAACACTGAAGCTTTCTTT	CASSAGDSLNTEAFF
TRBD1	NA	TRBJ1-4	TRBV7-6	TGTGCCAGCAGCTTAGGAAGGACAGGGTACCAAAATGAAAAACTGTTTTTT	CASSLGRTGYQNEKLFF
TRBD1	NA	TRBJ2-3	TRBV11-3	TGTGCCAGCAGCTTAGGAGGACAGGGGTCAGATACGCAGTATTTT	CASSLGGQGSDTQYF
TRBD2	NA	TRBJ2-7	TRBV5-1	TGCGCCAGCAGCCGGACTAGCGGCTACGAGCAGTACTTC	CASSRTSGYEQYF
TRBD1	NA	TRBJ1-2	TRBV4-1	TGCGCCAGCAGCCAAGTGGACAGGGACGATGGCTACACCTTC	CASSQVDRDDGYTF
NA	NA	TRBJ2-7	TRBV19	TGTGCCAGTAGTGAGGGCTACGAGCAGTACTTC	CASSEGYEQYF
NA	NA	TRBJ1-6	TRBV5-6	TGTGCCAGCAGCGGACCAACACCAGGGGAGCGAAATTCACCCCTCCACTTT	CASSGPTPGERNSPLHF
NA	few	TRBJ2-7	TRBV18	TGTGCCAGCTCACCAACTAGCCCTAACTCCTACGAGCAGTACTTC	CASSPTSPNSYEQYF
NA	NA	TRBJ2-7	TRBV5-4	TGTGCCAGCAGCCTTGGGGGTCCGACAGGTCGATACGAGCAGTACTTC	CASSLGGPTGRYEQYF
TRBD1	NA	TRBJ1-4	TRBV19	TGTGCCAGTAGTAGGATACCGGGACAGACTAATGAAAAACTGTTTTTT	CASSRIPGQTNEKLFF